This T cell receptor (beta chain) was sequenced in a study of response to subunit inactivated influenza vaccine. Trimming took off 3 bases at V and 5 bases at J, with 17 bases between the two ends. Germline V lookup: CDR1 LNHDA, CDR2 SQIVND (reference sequence). CDR3 length equals 16 residues. Using its own MiXCR run on the RT-PCR reads, TCRdb lists one record per CDR3 protein. The sample lists around 650,000 distinct CDR3 sequences, less than 20% seen once, with about 9.9% in the top ten. The chain is built from TRBV19 and TRBJ2-1; a possible D gene is TRBD2 (5 bases). The TCR sequence derives from a man aged 50-59 years who received an inactivated influenza vaccine. The starting material was PBMCs from blood, obtained approximately 13 days after vaccination. This CDR3 reads CASSIWLARNNNEQFF. CDR3 sequence (DNA): TGTGCCAGTAGTATCTGGCTAGCTCGGAACAACAATGAGCAGTTCTTC.